The 23 T cell receptor beta chains below were found in one sample sequenced in a study of cytomegalovirus exposure and HLA in healthy donors. This PCR relied on a set of 60 Vbeta primers and 13 Jbeta primers. Method: immunoSEQ multiplex PCR; TCRdb's copy keeps in-frame clones and lacks some. The sample records around 150,000 clones, approximately 79% being singletons. What was sequenced was PBMCs. The receptors originated from a man aged 35-49 years in good health and CMV-seropositive.

The V gene is TRBV5-1, the J gene TRBJ1-1; no clear D gene. Between the trimmed V and J ends, which lost 4 bases and 5 bases, there was a span of 15 bases. Germline CDR1 is SGHRS and CDR2 is YFSETQ. This CDR3 has 14 amino acids. CDR3 sequence: CASSRGSTRTEAFF. The CDR3 DNA reads TGCGCCAGCAGCCGAGGGTCCACGAGGACTGAAGCTTTCTTT.

This chain uses TRBV4-2 with TRBJ2-7, with D perhaps matching TRBD2 (6 bases). Trimming stripped 4 bases from V and 5 bases from J, with 15 bases between. The germline V gene encodes CDR1 LGHNA and CDR2 YNFKEQ. This CDR3 is built from 14 residues. CDR3 protein: CASSREVLVNEQYF. CDR3 sequence (DNA): TGTGCCAGCAGCCGGGAGGTTTTAGTGAACGAGCAGTACTTC.

The gene calls are TRBV5-1 and TRBJ2-1; D is undetermined. The germline V gene has CDR1 SGHRS and CDR2 YFSETQ. The CDR3 is 15 residues long. Trimming took off 4 bases at V and 4 bases at J, with 15 bases between the two ends. As DNA, the CDR3 is TGCGCCAGCAGCGGGTCTAGAGCCCAATACAATGAGCAGTTCTTC. It translates to CASSGSRAQYNEQFF.

This sequence joins TRBV7-9 and TRBJ1-5; D not resolved. The CDR3 length is 13 residues. Germline lookup yields CDR1 SEHNR and CDR2 FQNEAQ (reference sequence). V lost 1 base, J lost 6 bases, and 7 bases lay in between. The CDR3 sequence is CASSLDRGQPQHF. The CDR3 region has the DNA TGTGCCAGCAGCTTAGACCGAGGTCAGCCCCAGCATTTT.

This chain links TRBV15 with TRBJ1-6; D unclear. Germline loops: CDR1 LNHNV, CDR2 YYDKDF (reference sequence). The CDR3 consists of 13 residues. Between the trimmed V and J ends, which lost 9 bases and 4 bases, there was a span of 10 bases. CDR3 DNA: TGTGCCACGCGGAGGGCGTATAATTCACCCCTCCACTTT. It yields the protein CATRRAYNSPLHF.

The rearrangement uses TRBV7-6 and TRBJ2-5; 8 positions match TRBD1. Germline assignment: CDR1 SGHVS and CDR2 FNYEAQ. The CDR3 consists of 15 residues. The V and J ends lost 6 bases and 3 bases, in that order; junction bases with no gene match: 9. This chain's CDR3 is CASRPDREPEETQYF. CDR3 DNA sequence: TGTGCCAGCAGACCGGACAGGGAACCCGAAGAGACCCAGTACTTC.

The genes are TRBV5-1 and TRBJ1-2; 9 bases agree with TRBD1. V shed 4 bases, J shed 3 bases, and the junction held 19 bases outside the gene matches. Germline V gene lookup returns CDR1 SGHRS and CDR2 YFSETQ. The CDR3 spans 19 residues. This chain's CDR3 is CASSLTPGQGFLWDYGYTF. The CDR3 DNA follows: TGCGCCAGCAGCCTAACCCCGGGACAGGGTTTTCTGTGGGACTATGGCTACACCTTC.

The V call is TRBV9, the J call TRBJ2-7; TRBD1 matches at 8 bases. This CDR3 is 13 amino acids long. The junction had 1 base not matched to a gene; V was cut back by 0 bases and J by 5 bases. Germline assignment: CDR1 SGDLS and CDR2 YYNGEE. This CDR3 reads CASSVGQGNEQYF. As DNA, the CDR3 is TGTGCCAGCAGCGTAGGACAGGGGAACGAGCAGTACTTC.

This chain connects TRBV14 to TRBJ1-1; TRBD1 might be the D (5 bases). CDR1 SGHDN and CDR2 FVKESK come from the germline V gene. Trimming pared 1 base from V and 3 bases from J, leaving 6 bases between. The CDR3 contains 13 residues. DNA for the CDR3: TGTGCCAGCAGCCAAGTAGGGGACACTGAAGCTTTCTTT. Protein sequence: CASSQVGDTEAFF.

The chain joins TRBV5-1 to TRBJ1-3, with no clear D. The germline V gene encodes CDR1 SGHRS and CDR2 YFSETQ. This CDR3 is 16 amino acids long. Trimming cost V 1 base and J 4 bases, with 15 bases left between them. The CDR3 DNA reads TGCGCCAGCAGCTTGTGGTTCGGGTCTACAGGAAACACCATATATTTT. It encodes CASSLWFGSTGNTIYF.

This clone was counted between two and nine times. V and J are TRBV9 and TRBJ2-7, with D possibly TRBD2 on 6 matching bases. V was trimmed by 2 bases and J by 0 bases, leaving 9 bases between them. Germline CDR1 reads SGDLS; CDR2 reads YYNGEE. The CDR3 totals 14 residues. CDR3 residues: CASSVGGSSYEQYF. Here the CDR3 DNA reads TGTGCCAGCAGCGTTGGGGGGAGCTCCTACGAGCAGTACTTC.

This clone was detected a few times. CDR3 nucleotides: TGTGCCAGCAGCTTGGGGGGCAATTTCTATGGCTACACCTTC. It yields the protein CASSLGGNFYGYTF. The J gene is TRBJ1-2, the V gene TRBV5-4, with a weak D call TRBD1 (5 bases). Trimming removed 0 bases from V and 4 bases from J, with 10 bases in between. The CDR3 is made up of 14 amino acids. CDR1 is SGHNT, CDR2 YYREEE, per germline (reference sequence).

With regard to this clone: Additional DNA sequences in this sample encode the identical CDR3. The V and J genes are TRBV30 and TRBJ2-3; D not certain. Per the germline V gene, CDR1 is GTSNPN and CDR2 is SVGIG (reference sequence). V lost 3 bases and J lost 0, with 13 bases in between. The CDR3 runs to 15 residues. The chain's CDR3 is CAWSPRRASTDTQYF. The CDR3 DNA reads TGTGCCTGGAGCCCCCGTAGAGCGAGCACAGATACGCAGTATTTT.

The rearrangement links TRBV7-9 to TRBJ1-1; TRBD1 matches 8 bases. J lost 1 base, V lost 6 bases, and 7 bases had no gene match. CDR3 length: 15 residues. The germline gives CDR1 SEHNR, CDR2 FQNEAQ (reference sequence). In DNA form, the CDR3 reads TGTGCCAGCAGGTCAACCGGGACAGGGAACACTGAAGCTTTCTTT. This encodes CASRSTGTGNTEAFF.

The CDR3 nucleotides are TGTGCCAGCAGAAAAATCGGACAGGGGGCACGGGAGACCCAGTACTTC. Translation: CASRKIGQGARETQYF. This chain links TRBV27 with TRBJ2-5; 11 bases are shared with TRBD1. Trimming cost V 6 bases and J 5 bases; bases outside gene matches: 11. Germline lookup yields CDR1 MNHEY and CDR2 SMNVEV (reference sequence). The length of the CDR3 is 16 residues.

This clone was recorded once. The chain links TRBV19 to TRBJ1-2, with D possibly TRBD1 on 6 matching bases. CDR1 is LNHDA and CDR2 is SQIVND in the germline V gene (reference sequence). CDR3 size: 15 residues. Trimming removed 5 bases at V and 2 bases at J, with 15 bases between. CDR3 sequence: CASSRFGQLNYGYTF. CDR3 nucleotides: TGTGCCAGTAGTCGATTCGGACAGTTGAACTATGGCTACACCTTC.

This clone was counted only a few times. The rearrangement joins TRBV29-1 to TRBJ2-1; 7 bases match TRBD1. Germline loops: CDR1 SQVTM, CDR2 ANQGSEA. CDR3 size: 16 residues. With 3 bases clipped from V and 9 bases from J, the junction kept 17 bases outside the gene matches. This chain's CDR3 is CSVELRGRQGSGEQFF. CDR3 bases: TGCAGCGTTGAGCTAAGGGGCCGACAGGGATCGGGTGAGCAGTTCTTC.

The chain employs TRBV6-5 and TRBJ1-1; weak D call: TRBD1 (5 bases). The CDR3 extends over 15 amino acids. V lost 7 bases to trimming and J lost 5 bases, with 20 bases between them. Germline CDR1 MNHEY, CDR2 SVGAGI. CDR3: CASMYGQGASTEAFF. The CDR3 nucleotides read TGTGCCAGCATGTATGGACAAGGGGCATCTACTGAAGCTTTCTTT.

This chain joins TRBV19 and TRBJ2-1, with 10 bases aligning to TRBD1. In germline, CDR1 is LNHDA, CDR2 SQIVND (reference sequence). Unmatched junction bases numbered 4, after V lost 10 bases and J lost 7 bases. The CDR3 length is 12 residues. The CDR3: CAIRTGGNEQFF. CDR3 DNA: TGTGCCATTCGGACAGGGGGTAATGAGCAGTTCTTC.

This clone was detected a few times. The gene calls are TRBV7-8 and TRBJ1-1, with D maybe TRBD1 (5 bases). V dropped 2 bases and J dropped 1 base, with 8 bases sitting between them. The length of the CDR3 is 14 residues. The germline V gene has CDR1 SGHVS and CDR2 FQNEAQ. The CDR3 sequence is CASSLNTGNTEAFF. CDR3 DNA sequence: TGTGCCAGCAGCTTAAATACAGGGAACACTGAAGCTTTCTTT.

The chain recombines TRBV6-5 with TRBJ1-6, with 9 bases that match TRBD1. Unmatched junction bases numbered 1, after V lost 0 bases and J lost 7 bases. The CDR3 is made up of 15 amino acids. Germline V CDR1 and CDR2: MNHEY, SVGAGI. In nucleotides, the CDR3 is TGTGCCAGCAGTTACTCCGGACAGGGGAATTCACCCCTCCACTTT. This codes for CASSYSGQGNSPLHF.

The rearrangement uses TRBV27 and TRBJ2-3; TRBD1 matches 9 bases. The length of the CDR3 is 15 residues. The germline gives CDR1 MNHEY, CDR2 SMNVEV (reference sequence). With 5 bases clipped from V and 1 base from J, the junction kept 4 bases outside the gene matches. The CDR3 sequence: CASSPWTGGTDTQYF. The DNA for the CDR3 is TGTGCCAGCAGTCCGTGGACAGGGGGCACAGATACGCAGTATTTT.

The chain joins TRBV2 to TRBJ2-1; TRBD1 matches at 9 bases. Germline V gives CDR1 SNHLY, CDR2 FYNNEI. The trim removed 6 bases at V and 9 bases at J, leaving 6 bases unmatched. The CDR3 sequence is 13 residues long. This CDR3 reads CASSPGTGSEQFF. CDR3 bases: TGTGCCAGCAGCCCCGGGACAGGGAGTGAGCAGTTCTTC.